The rows below give T cell receptor beta chains drawn from one sample of a study of neurological immune-mediated disorders. TCRdb reprocessed the 5' RACE reads via MiXCR and lists one record per CDR3 protein. The sample lists tens of thousands of distinct CDR3 sequences; roughly 7% were seen once. Sample: PBMCs. Receptors were obtained from a woman aged 40 to 55 in good health. The conserved cysteine and the conserved F or W are not part of the CDR3 here. Fields, in order: J gene, V gene, CDR3 protein.

J gene: TRBJ1-4
V gene: TRBV12-3/TRBV12-4
CDR3 protein: ASSIPGGLNEKLF

J gene: TRBJ2-1
V gene: TRBV3-1
CDR3 protein: ASSPSGLPSDEQF

J gene: TRBJ2-6
V gene: TRBV10-3
CDR3 protein: AISEKDRDISGANVLT

J gene: TRBJ2-6
V gene: TRBV6-1
CDR3 protein: ASSDGGSGANVLT

J gene: TRBJ2-5
V gene: TRBV12-3/TRBV12-4
CDR3 protein: ASSSPVRGQETQY

J gene: TRBJ2-3
V gene: TRBV10-3
CDR3 protein: AISVALAGCRGSTDTLY

J gene: TRBJ1-1
V gene: TRBV20-1
CDR3 protein: SAARTEAF

J gene: TRBJ2-1
V gene: TRBV5-1
CDR3 protein: ASSFFGQGVDEQF

J gene: TRBJ1-1
V gene: TRBV5-4
CDR3 protein: ASSWDTNTEAF

J gene: TRBJ2-7
V gene: TRBV27
CDR3 protein: ASSFAYEQY

J gene: TRBJ2-3
V gene: TRBV4-1
CDR3 protein: ASSQDLITGLRGY

J gene: TRBJ1-4
V gene: TRBV29-1
CDR3 protein: SVETSNEKLF

J gene: TRBJ1-1
V gene: TRBV5-5
CDR3 protein: ASSSRTENTEAF

J gene: TRBJ2-5
V gene: TRBV24-1
CDR3 protein: ATSDLQQGAWETQY

J gene: TRBJ2-7
V gene: TRBV5-1
CDR3 protein: ASSRRREYYEQY

J gene: TRBJ2-2
V gene: TRBV11-3
CDR3 protein: ASSLLVAGGTGELF

J gene: TRBJ1-1
V gene: TRBV20-1
CDR3 protein: SARGPTLNTEAF

J gene: TRBJ1-2
V gene: TRBV3-1
CDR3 protein: ASSQGPSTGFLYGYT

J gene: TRBJ1-1
V gene: TRBV18
CDR3 protein: ASSPLVAGLAF

J gene: TRBJ1-5
V gene: TRBV7-2
CDR3 protein: ASSLSVNQPQH

J gene: TRBJ2-1
V gene: TRBV7-9
CDR3 protein: ASSLILAGGGNEQF

J gene: TRBJ2-3
V gene: TRBV10-3
CDR3 protein: AMAGDADTQY

J gene: TRBJ2-7
V gene: TRBV5-1
CDR3 protein: ASSIQGGEGLF

J gene: TRBJ2-4
V gene: TRBV29-1
CDR3 protein: SVEDPSAGIQY

J gene: TRBJ1-1
V gene: TRBV7-2
CDR3 protein: ATRPGAGGNTEAF

J gene: TRBJ2-5
V gene: TRBV20-1
CDR3 protein: SAVGTNSQETQY

J gene: TRBJ2-1
V gene: TRBV6-1
CDR3 protein: ASSDINEQF

J gene: TRBJ1-6
V gene: TRBV9
CDR3 protein: ASSVQGADSPLH

J gene: TRBJ1-1
V gene: TRBV11-2
CDR3 protein: ASSLDAGEAF

J gene: TRBJ2-7
V gene: TRBV5-5
CDR3 protein: ASSWTGAGEQY

J gene: TRBJ1-1
V gene: TRBV5-1
CDR3 protein: ASSLSPQGNTEAF

J gene: TRBJ2-4
V gene: TRBV4-2
CDR3 protein: ASSQASGGAENIQY

J gene: TRBJ1-6
V gene: TRBV5-6
CDR3 protein: ASSLGLRGANSPLH

J gene: TRBJ2-1
V gene: TRBV11-2
CDR3 protein: ASSLELAVNEQF

J gene: TRBJ2-5
V gene: TRBV12-3/TRBV12-4
CDR3 protein: ASSPGLAGEETQY

J gene: TRBJ1-6
V gene: TRBV12-3/TRBV12-4
CDR3 protein: ASSLATGGFSPLH

J gene: TRBJ1-2
V gene: TRBV7-6
CDR3 protein: ASSLDSNYGYT

J gene: TRBJ2-5
V gene: TRBV7-6
CDR3 protein: ASASPAGGNQETQY

J gene: TRBJ1-2
V gene: TRBV10-3
CDR3 protein: AISEDSFRYGYT

J gene: TRBJ2-3
V gene: TRBV10-3
CDR3 protein: AISPGQGSPTPTDTQY

J gene: TRBJ2-3
V gene: TRBV5-1
CDR3 protein: ASSLLQALSTDTQY

J gene: TRBJ2-7
V gene: TRBV2
CDR3 protein: ASSDRTGDEQY

J gene: TRBJ2-7
V gene: TRBV5-1
CDR3 protein: ASSEGESNFYEQY

J gene: TRBJ2-1
V gene: TRBV28
CDR3 protein: ASSQGLDYNEQF

J gene: TRBJ1-2
V gene: TRBV11-2
CDR3 protein: ASSLGGSGYGYT

J gene: TRBJ1-1
V gene: TRBV5-1
CDR3 protein: ASSPDSTEAF

J gene: TRBJ2-4
V gene: TRBV5-1
CDR3 protein: ASSTGTSGGILAKNIQY

J gene: TRBJ1-1
V gene: TRBV5-1
CDR3 protein: ASSLSKGPNTEAF